The 6 T cell receptor beta chains listed next were all sequenced from one sample in a study of T cell repertoires in aging, cancer and after chemotherapy. Multiplex touch-down PCR with TRB-A/B primers amplified rearranged V-D-J TRB sequences. TCRdb fed the multiplex PCR reads into MiXCR, producing one record per CDR3 protein. This repertoire shows about 1,500 distinct CDR3 sequences, roughly 26% found once; its top ten account for around 81%. Peripheral blood genomic DNA, not sorted cells or RNA, was the template. Material: blood. These receptors were collected from a human donor with a blood cancer.

V usage is TRBV28 and J usage is TRBJ1-5; D remains ambiguous. V lost 6 bases and J lost 5, with 8 bases in between. The CDR3 runs 12 residues. Germline lookup yields CDR1 MDHEN and CDR2 SYDVKM. The CDR3 sequence is CASSYTHQPQHF. The DNA of the CDR3 is TGTGCCAGCAGCTATACACATCAGCCCCAGCATTTT. Filled out from reference TRBV28 and TRBJ1-5, the complete variable domain reads DVKVTQSSRYLVKRTGEKVFLECVQDMDHENMFWYRQDPGLGLRLIYFSYDVKMKEKGDIPEGYSVSREKKERFSLILESASTNQTSMYLCASSYTHQPQHFGDGTRLSIL.

By share of the sample, this clonotype is medium-sized (0.01 to 0.1%). The chain has TRBV19 and TRBJ2-1; perhaps TRBD2 as D (5 bases). The V gene lost 9 bases and the J gene lost 4 bases, with 16 bases spanning the gap. Germline CDR1 reads LNHDA; CDR2 reads SQIVND (reference sequence). The CDR3 is 14 amino acids. The CDR3 DNA reads TGTGCCAGCTCCGAGCGGACGGAATACAATGAGCAGTTCTTC. The encoded protein is CASSERTEYNEQFF.

This clonotype has just a few counts. The CDR3 sequence: CSARSEVQETQYF. DNA for the CDR3: TGCAGTGCTAGAAGCGAGGTTCAAGAGACCCAGTACTTC. The chain employs TRBV20-1 and TRBJ2-5; D is ambiguous. Per germline, CDR1 DFQATT and CDR2 SNEGSKA (reference sequence). The V end was cut by 2 bases, the J end by 2 bases, with 9 bases between. This CDR3 is 13 amino acids long.

The chain uses TRBV10-2 and TRBJ1-1, with D tentatively TRBD1 (5 bases). This CDR3 has 14 amino acids. The germline V and J ends were trimmed by 6 bases and 5 bases, with 16 bases remaining between them. Germline V CDR1 and CDR2: WSHSY, SAAADI. The CDR3 loop is CASRDGTRRTEAFF. CDR3 nucleotides: TGCGCCAGCAGAGACGGGACCCGTAGGACTGAAGCTTTCTTT.

This clonotype has a handful of counts. The rearrangement uses TRBV5-1 and TRBJ2-1, with 13 bases identical to TRBD2. The germline V gene has CDR1 SGHRS and CDR2 YFSETQ. The junction had 3 bases not matched to a gene; V was cut back by 2 bases and J by 7 bases. This CDR3 has 15 amino acids. The CDR3 DNA reads as TGCGCCAGCAGCTTACTAGCGGGGGGGCAAAATGAGCAGTTCTTC. Its translation: CASSLLAGGQNEQFF.

This clonotype was seen only a few times. The gene calls are TRBV5-1 and TRBJ2-3; 9 positions match TRBD1. With V trimmed by 4 bases and J by 1 base, 4 bases remained unmatched. Germline V gene lookup returns CDR1 SGHRS and CDR2 YFSETQ. The CDR3 extends over 15 amino acids. The DNA for the CDR3 is TGCGCCAGCAGCATACAGGGGGCCGGCACAGATACGCAGTATTTT. This codes for CASSIQGAGTDTQYF.